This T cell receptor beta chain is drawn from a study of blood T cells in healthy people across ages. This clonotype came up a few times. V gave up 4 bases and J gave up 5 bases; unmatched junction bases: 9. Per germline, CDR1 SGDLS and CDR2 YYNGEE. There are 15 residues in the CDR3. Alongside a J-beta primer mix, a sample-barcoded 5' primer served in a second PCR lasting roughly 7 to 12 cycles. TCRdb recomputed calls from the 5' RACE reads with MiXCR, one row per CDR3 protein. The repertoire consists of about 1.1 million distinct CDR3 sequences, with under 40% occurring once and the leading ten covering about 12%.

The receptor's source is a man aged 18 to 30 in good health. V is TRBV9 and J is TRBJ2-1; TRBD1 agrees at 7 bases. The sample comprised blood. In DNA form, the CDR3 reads TGTGCCAGCAGCTTCGACGGGACAGAGGACAATGAGCAGTTCTTC. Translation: CASSFDGTEDNEQFF.